This T cell receptor (beta chain) was obtained from a study of cytomegalovirus exposure and HLA in healthy donors. Study findings and constraints: With high specificity and sensitivity, the classifier reportedly diagnosed cytomegalovirus status. Cytomegalovirus-associated TCR beta chains were listed, numbering some 150. Analysis was carried out at a later point, and it linked a missense DCLRE1C variant to TCR beta V- and J-gene trimming.

Worth noting for this clone: The antigen is undetermined.

This CDR3 has 12 residues. CDR1 LNHDA and CDR2 SQIVND come from the germline V gene (reference sequence). V was clipped by 9 bases and J by 4 bases, with 12 bases between them. The primer mix had 60 Vbeta and 13 Jbeta primers. Assay used: immunoSEQ multiplex PCR; TCRdb lists only in-frame clones, some missing. This sample has 170,000 or so clones, with 80% to 90% found just once. The receptor was derived from a man over 45 in good health and CMV-seropositive. Sequences were obtained from PBMCs. This chain connects TRBV19 to TRBJ1-1; no definite D call. The CDR3 loop is CASTLRGTEAFF. The CDR3, as DNA: TGTGCCAGCACACTGCGGGGCACTGAAGCTTTCTTT.